This T cell receptor (beta chain) is from a study of CD8+CD57+ T cells in acquired aplastic anemia. On the study more broadly: CD4+ and CD8+ cells, once sorted, gave DNA averaging approximately 3.3 ug. Sequencing produced an average of around 10 million reads per healthy donor for CD4+ cells.

Findings and caveats of the study: Researchers report that about 28 CD8+ CDR3 sequences appeared in both patients and controls. A significant difference in CD8+ Simpson's diversity between patients and controls was not found.

As for this clonotype: The antigen remains unidentified.

The TCR beta profiling, which covered VDJ combination and CDR3 sequence, was carried out using genomic DNA as the template. TCRdb re-analysed the reads in MiXCR, keeping a single row per CDR3 protein. The sample comprises roughly 200,000 distinct CDR3 sequences, around 63% of which are singletons, and less than 30% rests with the top ten. Germline V lookup: CDR1 DFQATT, CDR2 SNEGSKA (reference sequence). There are 14 residues in the CDR3. The V end was cut by 3 bases, the J end by 6 bases, with 17 bases between. This TCR was recovered from a human donor in good health. The chain is built from TRBV20-1 and TRBJ1-1, with D tentatively TRBD1 (6 bases). Sample: sorted CD4+, CD8+, or CD8+CD57+ T cells (not recorded which) from PBMCs. CDR3 DNA: TGCAGTGCTAGTGGAGAGGGGGGACCACCTGAAGCTTTCTTT. Translated: CSASGEGGPPEAFF.